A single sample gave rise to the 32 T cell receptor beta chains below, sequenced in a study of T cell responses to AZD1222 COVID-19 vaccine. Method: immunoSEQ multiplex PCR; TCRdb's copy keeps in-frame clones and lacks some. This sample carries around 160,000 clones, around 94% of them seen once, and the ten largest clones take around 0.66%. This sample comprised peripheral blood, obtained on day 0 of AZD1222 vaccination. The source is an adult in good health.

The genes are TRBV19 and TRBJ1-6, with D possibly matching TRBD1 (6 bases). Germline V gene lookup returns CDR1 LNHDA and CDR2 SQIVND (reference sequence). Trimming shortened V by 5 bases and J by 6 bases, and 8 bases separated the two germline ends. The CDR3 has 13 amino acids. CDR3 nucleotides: TGTGCCAGTAGTCGGACAGCTAATTCACCCCTCCACTTT. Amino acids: CASSRTANSPLHF.

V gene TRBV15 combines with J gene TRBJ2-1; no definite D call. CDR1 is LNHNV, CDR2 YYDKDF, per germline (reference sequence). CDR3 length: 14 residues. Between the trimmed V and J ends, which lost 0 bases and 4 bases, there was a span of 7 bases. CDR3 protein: CATSRDGEYNEQFF. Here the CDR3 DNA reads TGTGCCACCAGCAGAGATGGGGAATACAATGAGCAGTTCTTC.

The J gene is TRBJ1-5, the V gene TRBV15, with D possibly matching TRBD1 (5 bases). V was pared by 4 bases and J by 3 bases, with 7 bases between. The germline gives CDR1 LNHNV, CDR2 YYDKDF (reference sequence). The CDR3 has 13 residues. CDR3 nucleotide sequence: TGTGCCACCAGCACAGGGCTCAATCAGCCCCAGCATTTT. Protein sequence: CATSTGLNQPQHF.

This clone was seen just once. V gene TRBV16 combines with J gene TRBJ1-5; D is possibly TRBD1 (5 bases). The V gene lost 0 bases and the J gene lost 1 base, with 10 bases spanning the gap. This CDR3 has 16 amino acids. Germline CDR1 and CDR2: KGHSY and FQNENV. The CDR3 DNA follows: TGTGCCAGCAGCCAATCGGGGCGGCGGAGCAATCAGCCCCAGCATTTT. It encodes CASSQSGRRSNQPQHF.

CDR3 DNA: TGTGCCAGCAGCGTCCAGGCTTCTGGAAACACCATATATTTT. It yields the protein CASSVQASGNTIYF. This chain joins TRBV9 and TRBJ1-3, with D uncertain. There are 14 residues in the CDR3. Germline V gene data show CDR1 as SGDLS and CDR2 as YYNGEE. With 2 bases removed from V and 1 base from J, the gap between germline ends came to 7 bases. The entire variable domain, with the rest obtained from reference TRBV9 and TRBJ1-3, is as follows: DSGVTQTPKHLITATGQRVTLRCSPRSGDLSVYWYQQSLDQGLQFLIQYYNGEERAKGNILERFSAQQFPDLHSELNLSSLELGDSALYFCASSVQASGNTIYFGEGSWLTVV.

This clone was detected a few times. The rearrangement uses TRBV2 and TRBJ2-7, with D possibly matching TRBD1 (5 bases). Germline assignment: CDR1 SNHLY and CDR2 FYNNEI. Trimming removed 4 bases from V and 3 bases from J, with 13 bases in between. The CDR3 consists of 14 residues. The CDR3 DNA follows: TGTGCCAGCAGTGGACAGCGAGGTGGCTACGAGCAGTACTTC. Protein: CASSGQRGGYEQYF.

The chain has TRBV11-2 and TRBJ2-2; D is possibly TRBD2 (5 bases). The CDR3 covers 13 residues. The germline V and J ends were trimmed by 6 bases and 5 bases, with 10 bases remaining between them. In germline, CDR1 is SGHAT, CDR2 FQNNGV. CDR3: CASRASGTGELFF. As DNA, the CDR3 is TGTGCCAGCAGAGCCAGCGGTACCGGGGAGCTGTTTTTT.

The CDR3 sequence: CASSYGPGGYTF. The DNA of the CDR3 is TGTGCCAGCAGTTATGGCCCCGGAGGCTACACCTTC. V gene TRBV6-5 combines with J gene TRBJ1-2, with D hard to call. Germline V lookup: CDR1 MNHEY, CDR2 SVGAGI. Trimming stripped 3 bases from V and 8 bases from J, with 10 bases between. The CDR3 covers 12 residues.

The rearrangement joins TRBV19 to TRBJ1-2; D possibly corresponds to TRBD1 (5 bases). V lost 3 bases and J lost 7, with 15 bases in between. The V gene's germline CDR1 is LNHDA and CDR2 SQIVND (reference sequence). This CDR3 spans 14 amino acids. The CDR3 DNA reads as TGTGCCAGTAGTATGAGCGGGGCCCGGGGTGGCTACACCTTC. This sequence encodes CASSMSGARGGYTF.

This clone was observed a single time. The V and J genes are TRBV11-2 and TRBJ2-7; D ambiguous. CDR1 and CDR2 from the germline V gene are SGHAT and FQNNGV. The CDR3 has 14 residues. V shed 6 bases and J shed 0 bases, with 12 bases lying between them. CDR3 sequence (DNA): TGTGCCAGCAGTCAATTAGGCCCCTCCTACGAGCAGTACTTC. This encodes CASSQLGPSYEQYF. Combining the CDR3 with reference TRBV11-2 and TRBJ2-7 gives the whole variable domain EAGVAQSPRYKIIEKRQSVAFWCNPISGHATLYWYQQILGQGPKLLIQFQNNGVVDDSQLPKDRFSAERLKGVDSTLKIQPAKLEDSAVYLCASSQLGPSYEQYFGPGTRLTVT.

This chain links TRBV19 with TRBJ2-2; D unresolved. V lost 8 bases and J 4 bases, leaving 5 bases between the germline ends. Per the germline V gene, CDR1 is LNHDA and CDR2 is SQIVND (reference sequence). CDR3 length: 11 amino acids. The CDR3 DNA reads TGTGCCAGTGCCCGCACCGGGGAGCTGTTTTTT. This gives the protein CASARTGELFF.

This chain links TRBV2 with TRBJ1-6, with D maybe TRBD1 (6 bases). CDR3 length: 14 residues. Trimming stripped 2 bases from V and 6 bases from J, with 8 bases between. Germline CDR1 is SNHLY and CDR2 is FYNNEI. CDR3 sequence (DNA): TGTGCCAGCAGTGAACGGACAGCTAATTCACCCCTCCACTTT. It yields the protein CASSERTANSPLHF.

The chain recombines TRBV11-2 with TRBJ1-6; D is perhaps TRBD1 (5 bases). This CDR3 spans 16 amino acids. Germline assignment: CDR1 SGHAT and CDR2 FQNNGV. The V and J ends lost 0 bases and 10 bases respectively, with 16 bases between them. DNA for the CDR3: TGTGCCAGCAGCTTAGAGGCTGGGGGAATTCGATCACCCCTCCACTTT. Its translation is CASSLEAGGIRSPLHF.

CDR3 in amino acids: CASSYLAGQPQHF. In DNA, the CDR3 is TGTGCCAGCAGTTACCTCGCTGGGCAGCCCCAGCATTTT. J is TRBJ1-5 and V is TRBV6-2 or TRBV6-3; D gene ambiguous. From germline, CDR1 is MNHEY and CDR2 SVGEGT. The CDR3 runs 13 residues. Trimming removed 2 bases from V and 7 bases from J, with 9 bases in between.

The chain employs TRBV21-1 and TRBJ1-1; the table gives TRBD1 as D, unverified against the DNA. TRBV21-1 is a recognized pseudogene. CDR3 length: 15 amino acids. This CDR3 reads CASSKVRVLNTEAFF. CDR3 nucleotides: TGTGCCAGCAGCAAAGTCAGGGTTTTGAACACTGAAGCTTTCTTT.

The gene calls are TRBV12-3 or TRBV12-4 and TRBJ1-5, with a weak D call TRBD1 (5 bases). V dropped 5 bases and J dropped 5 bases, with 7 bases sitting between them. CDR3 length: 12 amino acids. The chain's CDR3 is CASSLGDQPQHF. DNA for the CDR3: TGTGCCAGCAGTCTAGGGGATCAGCCCCAGCATTTT.

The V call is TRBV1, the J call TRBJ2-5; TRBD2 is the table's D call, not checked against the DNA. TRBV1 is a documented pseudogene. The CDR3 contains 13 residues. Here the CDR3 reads CTSSQREGETQYF. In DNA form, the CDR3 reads TGCACCAGCAGCCAGAGGGAAGGGGAGACCCAGTACTTC.

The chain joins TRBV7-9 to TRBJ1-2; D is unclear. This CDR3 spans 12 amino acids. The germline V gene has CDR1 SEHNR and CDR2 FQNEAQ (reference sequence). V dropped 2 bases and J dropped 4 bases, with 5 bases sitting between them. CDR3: CASSLLLYGYTF. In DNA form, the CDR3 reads TGTGCCAGCAGCTTATTGCTCTATGGCTACACCTTC.

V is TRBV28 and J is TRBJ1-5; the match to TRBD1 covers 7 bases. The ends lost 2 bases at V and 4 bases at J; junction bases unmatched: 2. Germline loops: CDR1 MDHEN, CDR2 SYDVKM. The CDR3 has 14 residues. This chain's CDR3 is CASSLTGVNQPQHF. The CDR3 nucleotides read TGTGCCAGCAGTTTAACAGGGGTTAATCAGCCCCAGCATTTT.

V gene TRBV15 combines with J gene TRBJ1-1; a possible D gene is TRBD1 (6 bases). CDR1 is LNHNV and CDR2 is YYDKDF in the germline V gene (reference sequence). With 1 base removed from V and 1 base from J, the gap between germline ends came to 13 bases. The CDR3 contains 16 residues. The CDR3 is CATSRVKQGPNTEAFF. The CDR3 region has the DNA TGTGCCACCAGCAGAGTCAAACAGGGCCCGAACACTGAAGCTTTCTTT.

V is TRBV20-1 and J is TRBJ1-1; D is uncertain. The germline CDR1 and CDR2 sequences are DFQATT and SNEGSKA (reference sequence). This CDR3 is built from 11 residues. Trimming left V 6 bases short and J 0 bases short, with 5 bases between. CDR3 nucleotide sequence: TGCAGTGCCAGAATGAACACTGAAGCTTTCTTT. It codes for CSARMNTEAFF.

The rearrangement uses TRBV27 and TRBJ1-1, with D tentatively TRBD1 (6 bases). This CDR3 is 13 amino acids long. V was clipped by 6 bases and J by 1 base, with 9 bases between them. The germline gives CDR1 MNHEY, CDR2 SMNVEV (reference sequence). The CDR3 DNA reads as TGTGCCAGCAGGGACAGATCGAACACTGAAGCTTTCTTT. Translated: CASRDRSNTEAFF.

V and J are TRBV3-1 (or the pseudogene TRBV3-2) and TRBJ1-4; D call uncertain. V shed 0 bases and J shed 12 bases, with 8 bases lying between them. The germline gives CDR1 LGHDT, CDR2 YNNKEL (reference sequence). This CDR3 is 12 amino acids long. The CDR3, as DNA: TGTGCCAGCAGCCAAGATCCGGACGAACTGTTTTTT. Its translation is CASSQDPDELFF.

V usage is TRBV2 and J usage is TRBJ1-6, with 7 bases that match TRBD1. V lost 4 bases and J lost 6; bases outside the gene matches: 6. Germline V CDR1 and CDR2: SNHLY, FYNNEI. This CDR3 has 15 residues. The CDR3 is CASSGPGGGNSPLHF. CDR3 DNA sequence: TGTGCCAGCAGTGGGCCAGGGGGAGGTAATTCACCCCTCCACTTT.

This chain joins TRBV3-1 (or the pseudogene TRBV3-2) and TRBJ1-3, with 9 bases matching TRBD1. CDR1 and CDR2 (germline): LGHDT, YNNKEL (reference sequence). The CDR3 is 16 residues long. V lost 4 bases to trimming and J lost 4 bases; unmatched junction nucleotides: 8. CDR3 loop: CASSPLQGATGNTIYF. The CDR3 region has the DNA TGTGCCAGCAGCCCCTTACAGGGGGCCACAGGAAACACCATATATTTT.

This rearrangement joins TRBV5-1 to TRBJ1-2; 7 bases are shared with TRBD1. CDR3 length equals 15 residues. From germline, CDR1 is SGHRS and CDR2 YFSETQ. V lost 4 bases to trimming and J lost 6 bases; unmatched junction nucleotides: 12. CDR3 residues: CASSKLVGQNDGYTF. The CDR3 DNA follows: TGCGCCAGCAGCAAATTAGTGGGACAGAATGATGGCTACACCTTC.

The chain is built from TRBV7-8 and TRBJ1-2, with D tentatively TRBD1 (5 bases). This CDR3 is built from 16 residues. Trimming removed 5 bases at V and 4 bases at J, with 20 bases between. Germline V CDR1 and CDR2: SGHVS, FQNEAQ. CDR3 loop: CASSLSGAGKAYGYTF. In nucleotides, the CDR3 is TGTGCCAGCAGCCTTAGCGGGGCAGGGAAGGCCTATGGCTACACCTTC.

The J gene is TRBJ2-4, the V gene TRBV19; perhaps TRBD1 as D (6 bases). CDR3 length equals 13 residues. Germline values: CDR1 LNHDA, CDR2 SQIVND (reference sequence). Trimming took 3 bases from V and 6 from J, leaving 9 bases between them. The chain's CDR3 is CASSINRVNIQYF. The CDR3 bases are TGTGCCAGTAGTATCAACAGGGTAAACATTCAGTACTTC.

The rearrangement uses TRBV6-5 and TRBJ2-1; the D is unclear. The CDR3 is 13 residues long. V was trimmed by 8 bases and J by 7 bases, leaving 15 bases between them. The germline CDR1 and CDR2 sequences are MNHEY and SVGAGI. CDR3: CASRLFDTNEQFF. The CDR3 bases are TGTGCCAGCCGATTATTTGATACTAATGAGCAGTTCTTC.

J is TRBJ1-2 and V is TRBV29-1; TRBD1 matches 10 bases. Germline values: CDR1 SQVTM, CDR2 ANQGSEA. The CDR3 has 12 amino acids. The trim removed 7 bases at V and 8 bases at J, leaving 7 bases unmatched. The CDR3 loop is CSAEGTGEGYTF. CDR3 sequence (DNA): TGCAGCGCCGAGGGGACAGGGGAAGGCTACACCTTC. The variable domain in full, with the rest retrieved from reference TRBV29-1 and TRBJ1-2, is SAVISQKPSRDICQRGTSLTIQCQVDSQVTMMFWYRQQPGQSLTLIATANQGSEATYESGFVIDKFPISRPNLTFSTLTVSNMSPEDSSIYLCSAEGTGEGYTFGSGTRLTVV.

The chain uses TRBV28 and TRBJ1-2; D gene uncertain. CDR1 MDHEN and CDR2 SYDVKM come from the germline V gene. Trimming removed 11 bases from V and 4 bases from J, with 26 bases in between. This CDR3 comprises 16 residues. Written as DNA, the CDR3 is TGTGCCTGCCGGTCTGGCGAGGGAGGGAAGCTCTATGGCTACACCTTC. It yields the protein CACRSGEGGKLYGYTF.

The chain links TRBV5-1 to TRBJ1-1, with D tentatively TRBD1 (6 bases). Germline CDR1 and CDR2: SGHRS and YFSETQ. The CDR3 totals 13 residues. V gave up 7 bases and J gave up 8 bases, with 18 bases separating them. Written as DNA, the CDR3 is TGCGCCAGCTTCCGGGACACCCTTAGGGAAGCTTTCTTT. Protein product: CASFRDTLREAFF.